The 27 T cell receptor beta chains below were found in one sample sequenced in a study of T cells in Graves' hyperthyroidism and ophthalmopathy (dated by TCRdb to about 2019). Library preparation employed multiplex PCR. Sequencing took place on an Illumina HiSeq 2000. The TCR beta CDR3 regions were amplified from the RNA transcripts. For the first round of RT-PCR on the TCR CDR3, the HTBI primer set was used together with the Qiagen OneStep RT-PCR kit. TCRdb reran the public reads through fastp at Q25 and MiXCR, keeping productive beta chains. Every distinct CDR3 protein forms one entry, paired with its most common genes and DNA. For this sample there are about 840,000 distinct CDR3 sequences; around 38% appear just once. The ten most abundant clones make up 8.9% of the sample. Sequencing was done on a sample of blood. All receptors come from a man between 18 and 29 years old with Graves' hyperthyroidism.

The table lists this clonotype with many counts. The CDR3 nucleotides read TGTGCCAGCAGGGACAGGGGGCCAGATGGCTACACCTTC. This codes for CASRDRGPDGYTF. J is TRBJ1-2 and V is TRBV2; TRBD1 aligns across 11 bases. CDR1 and CDR2 from the germline V gene are SNHLY and FYNNEI. Losses at the gene ends were 6 bases for V and 6 bases for J; bases not matched to a gene: 3. The CDR3 extends over 13 amino acids.

The chain uses TRBV6-6 and TRBJ2-5, with D possibly TRBD2 on 5 matching bases. This CDR3 comprises 14 residues. Germline assignment: CDR1 MNHNY and CDR2 SVGAGI (reference sequence). V dropped 2 bases and J dropped 2 bases, with 9 bases sitting between them. CDR3 protein: CASSYRAGQETQYF. The CDR3 bases are TGTGCCAGCAGTTACAGGGCGGGTCAAGAGACCCAGTACTTC.

The chain uses TRBV29-1 and TRBJ2-7, with 9 bases fitting TRBD1. Germline trimming cut 8 bases from V and 0 bases from J; bases unmatched to any gene: 5. Germline V lookup: CDR1 SQVTM, CDR2 ANQGSEA. The CDR3 is 13 residues long. CDR3 amino acids: CSMVTGGSYEQYF. CDR3 nucleotide sequence: TGCAGCATGGTGACAGGGGGCTCCTACGAGCAGTACTTC.

The chain joins TRBV5-1 to TRBJ2-2; TRBD1 aligns across 7 bases. With 2 bases clipped from V and 5 bases from J, the junction kept 6 bases outside the gene matches. Germline CDR1 and CDR2: SGHRS and YFSETQ. CDR3 length equals 15 residues. The CDR3 DNA reads TGCGCCAGCAGCTTTGACAGGGTCTTAACCGGGGAGCTGTTTTTT. Translated, it gives CASSFDRVLTGELFF.

This clonotype was detected many times. The V and J genes are TRBV25-1 and TRBJ2-5; D uncertain. The CDR3 is 15 residues long. V dropped 1 base and J dropped 4 bases, with 13 bases sitting between them. Germline V gene lookup returns CDR1 MGHDK and CDR2 SYGVNS. The CDR3 nucleotides are TGTGCCAGCAGTGAATCCCCCGGGTGGGGAGAGACCCAGTACTTC. Encoded protein: CASSESPGWGETQYF. Together with reference TRBV25-1 and TRBJ2-5, the CDR3 gives the full variable domain: EADIYQTPRYLVIGTGKKITLECSQTMGHDKMYWYQQDPGMELHLIHYSYGVNSTEKGDLSSESTVSRIRTEHFPLTLESARPSHTSQYLCASSESPGWGETQYFGPGTRLLVL.

This clonotype has only a few counts. The CDR3 DNA reads as TGTGCCAGCAGTTACTCGATAATCCTGGATTCAGGGTTTGAGACCCAGTACTTC. Residues: CASSYSIILDSGFETQYF. This rearrangement joins TRBV6-1 to TRBJ2-5, with D possibly TRBD1 on 5 matching bases. V lost 5 bases to trimming and J lost 5 bases, with 27 bases between them. The CDR3 length is 18 residues. Germline CDR1 and CDR2: MNHNS and SASEGT.

With respect to this clonotype: This may arise from a read error, as a much more abundant clone is one base away. This chain connects TRBV6-5 to TRBJ1-5; D is undetermined. Germline assignment: CDR1 MNHEY and CDR2 SVGAGI. This CDR3 has 12 residues. The V gene lost 6 bases and the J gene lost 15 bases, with 18 bases spanning the gap. The CDR3 loop is CASSSSGVPRHF. The CDR3, as DNA: TGTGCCAGCAGCTCCTCGGGCGTGCCTCGGCATTTT.

This clonotype has ten or more counts. The chain links TRBV9 to TRBJ1-1; TRBD1 matches 9 bases. The CDR3 extends over 15 amino acids. CDR1 and CDR2 from the germline V gene are SGDLS and YYNGEE. The V and J ends lost 3 bases and 0 bases, in that order; junction bases with no gene match: 3. In DNA form, the CDR3 reads TGTGCCAGCAGCGCCGGGACAGGGATGAACACTGAAGCTTTCTTT. Amino acids: CASSAGTGMNTEAFF.

This clonotype has more than one count but fewer than ten. V and J are TRBV7-3 and TRBJ1-1, with 7 bases that match TRBD1. The CDR3 length is 15 residues. Looked up from germline, CDR1 is SGHTA and CDR2 is FQGTGA. V gave up 5 bases and J gave up 3 bases; unmatched junction bases: 9. The CDR3 DNA follows: TGTGCCAGCAGCGAACCCCGACAGGGACACACTGAAGCTTTCTTT. Translating it yields CASSEPRQGHTEAFF.

The chain couples TRBV12-3 or TRBV12-4 to TRBJ2-2; D might be TRBD1 (6 bases). The CDR3 is 14 amino acids. The V and J ends lost 10 bases and 0 bases respectively, with 12 bases between them. In nucleotides, the CDR3 is TGTGCCATGCATGAGGGGGCGAACACCGGGGAGCTGTTTTTT. Protein: CAMHEGANTGELFF.

The chain has TRBV5-6 and TRBJ1-4, with D possibly TRBD1 on 5 matching bases. CDR3 length: 14 residues. The V gene lost 3 bases and the J gene lost 8 bases, with 14 bases spanning the gap. The V gene's germline CDR1 is SGHDT and CDR2 YYEEEE. This chain's CDR3 is CASSSGGDEEKLFF. The CDR3 DNA is TGTGCCAGCAGCTCGGGCGGGGACGAAGAAAAACTGTTTTTT.

This clonotype was seen at least ten times. DNA of the CDR3: TGCAGTGCTAGATCTAGCGGCTACGAGCAGTACTTC. Amino acids: CSARSSGYEQYF. The chain employs TRBV20-1 and TRBJ2-7; 7 bases match TRBD2. V lost 2 bases to trimming and J lost 3 bases; unmatched junction nucleotides: 1. CDR1 is DFQATT, CDR2 SNEGSKA, per germline (reference sequence). The length of the CDR3 is 12 residues.

This clonotype was detected once. The chain links TRBV6-1 to TRBJ1-5, with 7 bases lining up with TRBD1. Germline CDR1 is MNHNS and CDR2 is SASEGT. The CDR3 runs 14 residues. The junction had 7 bases not matched to a gene; V was cut back by 6 bases and J by 5 bases. CDR3 amino acids: CASRARGSDQPQHF. The CDR3 DNA reads TGTGCCAGCAGGGCCAGGGGGAGTGATCAGCCCCAGCATTTT.

The V gene is TRBV10-3, the J gene TRBJ2-3; weak D call: TRBD2 (5 bases). V gave up 10 bases and J gave up 3 bases, with 11 bases separating them. The CDR3 spans 12 residues. The V gene's germline CDR1 is ENHRY and CDR2 SYGVKD. The CDR3 bases are TGTGCCACCGGGAACCTTACAGATACGCAGTATTTT. This codes for CATGNLTDTQYF.

This clonotype was seen only a few times. The chain has TRBV15 and TRBJ2-5, with D uncertain. Germline V lookup: CDR1 LNHNV, CDR2 YYDKDF (reference sequence). V was pared by 0 bases and J by 3 bases, with 5 bases between. CDR3 length: 13 amino acids. The CDR3 DNA follows: TGTGCCACCAGCAGAGACGGAAAAGAGACCCAGTACTTC. Translated, it gives CATSRDGKETQYF.

The V gene is TRBV5-5, the J gene TRBJ1-5, with D unresolved. Trimming pared 4 bases from V and 0 bases from J, leaving 14 bases between. The CDR3 is 16 amino acids. CDR1 is SGHKS, CDR2 YYEKEE, per germline (reference sequence). As DNA, the CDR3 is TGTGCCAGCAGCCCAACCGACGAATATAGCAATCAGCCCCAGCATTTT. Translation gives CASSPTDEYSNQPQHF. The full variable domain, with the rest looked up from reference TRBV5-5 and TRBJ1-5, is DAGVTQSPTHLIKTRGQQVTLRCSPISGHKSVSWYQQVLGQGPQFIFQYYEKEERGRGNFPDRFSARQFPNYSSELNVNALLLGDSALYLCASSPTDEYSNQPQHFGDGTRLSIL.

This clonotype was counted between two and nine times. The chain employs TRBV12-3 or TRBV12-4 and TRBJ1-4; 8 bases agree with TRBD1. Trimming removed 3 bases from V and 10 bases from J; junction bases left unmatched: 1. This CDR3 contains 12 residues. CDR3 sequence: CASSFTGGKLFF. The CDR3 region has the DNA TGTGCCAGCAGTTTTACAGGGGGAAAACTGTTTTTT.

This clonotype was observed many times. The V call is TRBV19, the J call TRBJ1-2; no definite D call. Per germline, CDR1 LNHDA and CDR2 SQIVND (reference sequence). Trimming left V 7 bases short and J 0 bases short, with 12 bases between. The CDR3 has 14 amino acids. The CDR3 DNA is TGTGCCAGTAACCCGGAGTCGACTAACTATGGCTACACCTTC. It encodes CASNPESTNYGYTF.

This rearrangement joins TRBV19 to TRBJ2-7; 10 nucleotides line up with TRBD1. Germline CDR1 is LNHDA and CDR2 is SQIVND (reference sequence). Unmatched junction bases numbered 17, after V lost 4 bases and J lost 2 bases. This CDR3 has 19 amino acids. The CDR3 here is CASSTKSTDRGRLPYEQYF. For the CDR3, the DNA is TGTGCCAGTAGTACCAAATCCACAGACAGGGGGCGGCTCCCCTACGAGCAGTACTTC. The full variable domain, rest sourced from reference TRBV19 and TRBJ2-7, is DGGITQSPKYLFRKEGQNVTLSCEQNLNHDAMYWYRQDPGQGLRLIYYSQIVNDFQKGDIAEGYSVSREKKESFPLTVTSAQKNPTAFYLCASSTKSTDRGRLPYEQYFGPGTRLTVT.

The CDR3 bases are TGTGCCAGCAGCCAACAGGGGGCCAACGTCCTGACTTTC. This translates into CASSQQGANVLTF. The chain is built from TRBV7-6 and TRBJ2-6; D remains unclear. Germline V gives CDR1 SGHVS, CDR2 FNYEAQ. The V and J ends lost 5 bases and 4 bases respectively, with 6 bases between them. The CDR3 has 13 residues.

There are a few counts of this clonotype. The chain carries TRBV30 and TRBJ1-1; the D is unclear. Trimming took off 0 bases at V and 5 bases at J, with 10 bases between the two ends. The CDR3 is made up of 13 amino acids. Germline CDR1 is GTSNPN and CDR2 is SVGIG (reference sequence). The DNA of the CDR3 is TGTGCCTGGAGTGTAACCGTCGGGACTGAAGCTTTCTTT. It is translated as CAWSVTVGTEAFF. The full variable domain, completed using reference TRBV30 and TRBJ1-1, is SQTIHQWPATLVQPVGSPLSLECTVEGTSNPNLYWYRQAAGRGLQLLFYSVGIGQISSEVPQNLSASRPQDRQFILSSKKLLLSDSGFYLCAWSVTVGTEAFFGQGTRLTVV.

The V call is TRBV29-1, the J call TRBJ2-7, with D hard to call. CDR1 is SQVTM and CDR2 is ANQGSEA in the germline V gene. The CDR3 is 12 residues long. CDR3 coding DNA: TGCAGGCGAGGTCCCAACTCCTACGAGCAGTACTTC. It translates to CRRGPNSYEQYF.

CDR3 nucleotides: TGTGCCAGCAGCGTATATACAAGCGGGAGGAACGAGCAGTACTTC. Translating it yields CASSVYTSGRNEQYF. The chain links TRBV9 to TRBJ2-7; 9 nucleotides match TRBD2. J was trimmed by 5 bases and V by 1 base; bases with no gene match: 7. The CDR3 extends over 15 amino acids. Germline V lookup: CDR1 SGDLS, CDR2 YYNGEE.

The chain has TRBV27 and TRBJ2-2; 9 bases match TRBD1. V gave up 10 bases and J gave up 2 bases; unmatched junction bases: 11. This CDR3 is built from 16 residues. The germline V gene has CDR1 MNHEY and CDR2 SMNVEV (reference sequence). The CDR3 region is CATKPPGQGNTGELFF. The CDR3 nucleotides are TGTGCCACCAAACCGCCGGGACAGGGCAACACCGGGGAGCTGTTTTTT.

This clonotype was seen repeatedly, ten times or more. The CDR3: CSVTTSNSREQYF. The CDR3 coding sequence is TGCAGCGTTACGACTAGTAATTCGCGGGAGCAGTACTTC. This chain connects TRBV29-1 to TRBJ2-7; TRBD2 might be the D (6 bases). CDR3 length: 13 amino acids. V lost 5 bases and J lost 7, with 18 bases in between. Per the germline V gene, CDR1 is SQVTM and CDR2 is ANQGSEA.

Concerning this clonotype itself: A much larger clonotype is one base distant, so this may be a read error. This chain connects TRBV20-1 to TRBJ1-1; possibly TRBD1 for D (5 bases). This CDR3 region has 14 residues. Per the germline V gene, CDR1 is DFQATT and CDR2 is SNEGSKA (reference sequence). The V end lost 3 bases, the J end lost 4 bases, and 15 bases lay between the germline ends. CDR3 coding DNA: TGCAGTGCTAGCCCTGCGGACGGGGCCACTGAAGCTTTCTTT. Its translation: CSASPADGATEAFF.

The chain carries TRBV29-1 and TRBJ1-2; maybe TRBD1 (5 bases). This CDR3 is built from 9 residues. V lost 2 bases, J lost 12 bases, and 7 bases lay in between. The germline gives CDR1 SQVTM, CDR2 ANQGSEA. CDR3 DNA sequence: TGCAGCGTTGAAAGGGGCGACACCTTC. The encoded protein is CSVERGDTF.